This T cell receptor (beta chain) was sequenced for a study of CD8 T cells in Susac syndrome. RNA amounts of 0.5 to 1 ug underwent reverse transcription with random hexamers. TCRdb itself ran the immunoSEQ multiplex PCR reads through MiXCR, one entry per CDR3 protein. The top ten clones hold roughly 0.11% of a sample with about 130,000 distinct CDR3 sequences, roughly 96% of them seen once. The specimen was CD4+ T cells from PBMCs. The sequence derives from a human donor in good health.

The CDR3 region is CASGQGAGQPQHF. CDR3 nucleotides: TGTGCCAGCGGGCAGGGGGCTGGGCAGCCCCAGCATTTT. J is TRBJ1-5 and V is TRBV12-3 or TRBV12-4; 8 bases agree with TRBD1. V trimming: 8 bases; J trimming: 7 bases; junction bases outside the gene matches: 7. The CDR3 loop spans 13 amino acids.